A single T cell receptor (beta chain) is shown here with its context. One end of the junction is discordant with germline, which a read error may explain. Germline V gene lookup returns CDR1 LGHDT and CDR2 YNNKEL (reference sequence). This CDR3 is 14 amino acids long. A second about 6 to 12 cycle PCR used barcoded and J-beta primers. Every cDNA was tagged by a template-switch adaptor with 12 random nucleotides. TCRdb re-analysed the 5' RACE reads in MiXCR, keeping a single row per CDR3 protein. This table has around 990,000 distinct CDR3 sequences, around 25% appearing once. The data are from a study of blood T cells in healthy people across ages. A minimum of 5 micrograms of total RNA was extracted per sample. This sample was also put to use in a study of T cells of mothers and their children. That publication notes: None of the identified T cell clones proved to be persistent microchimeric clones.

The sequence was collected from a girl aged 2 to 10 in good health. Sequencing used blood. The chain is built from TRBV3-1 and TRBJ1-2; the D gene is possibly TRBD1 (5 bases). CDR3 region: CASSPSQVHYGCTF. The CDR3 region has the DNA TGTGCCAGCAGCCCTTCACAGGTCCACTATGGCTGCACCTTC.